This record looks at one T cell receptor (beta chain) sequence and its context. Its antigen is currently unknown. The sample contains more than one DNA sequence encoding this CDR3. This sample was included in a study of beta chain features in type 1 diabetes. Looking at the study overall: There was similarity between patients and healthy donors in age, gender and cell yields. The number of sorted cells examined across all samples was around 99 million.

Every bit of the isolated RNA underwent reverse transcription, so sequencing read expressed TCRB transcripts. This table comes from immunoSEQ multiplex PCR, and its TCRdb copy is limited to in-frame clones, with some not included. Of some 410,000 clones in the sample, about an eighth were seen once. Overall study findings and caveats: A moderate, significant TCRB CDR3 shortening appeared in type 1 diabetes across four CD4+ subsets.

Trimming took 5 bases from V and 2 from J, leaving 9 bases between them. There are 13 residues in the CDR3. From germline, CDR1 is SGHDN and CDR2 FVKESK. The rearrangement links TRBV14 to TRBJ1-1, with unresolved D. Material for sequencing was naive CD4+ T cells from blood. The receptor comes from a young woman in good health. Here the CDR3 reads CASSARANTEAFF. CDR3 DNA sequence: TGTGCCAGCAGCGCGAGGGCTAACACTGAAGCTTTCTTT. Full variable domain (outside the CDR3, taken from reference TRBV14 and TRBJ1-1): EAGVTQFPSHSVIEKGQTVTLRCDPISGHDNLYWYRRVMGKEIKFLLHFVKESKQDESGMPNNRFLAERTGGTYSTLKVQPAELEDSGVYFCASSARANTEAFFGQGTRLTVV.